This T cell receptor (beta chain) derives from a study of blood T cell repertoires in COVID-19. Authors' data handling: Amplified reference gene primers provided the basis for estimating nucleated cell counts. Profiling relied on immunoSEQ multiplex PCR, and the TCRdb table lists in-frame clones only, not all of them. V, J and clone size are taken as reported in that table, and D and trimming were inferred from the DNA itself. In the table there are about 160,000 clones, approximately 85% of which are singletons. J was trimmed by 7 bases and V by 2 bases; bases with no gene match: 9. This CDR3 spans 15 amino acids. Germline V gene data show CDR1 as MNHEY and CDR2 as SVGAGI.

V and J are TRBV6-5 and TRBJ1-1, with 8 bases aligning to TRBD1. Sequencing was performed on peripheral blood. This clonotype was sampled from a man aged 40-49 years with acute or convalescent COVID-19. DNA for the CDR3: TGTGCCAGCAGTTACGAGGGCAGGGGGCTAGGTGAAGCTTTCTTT. Residues: CASSYEGRGLGEAFF.